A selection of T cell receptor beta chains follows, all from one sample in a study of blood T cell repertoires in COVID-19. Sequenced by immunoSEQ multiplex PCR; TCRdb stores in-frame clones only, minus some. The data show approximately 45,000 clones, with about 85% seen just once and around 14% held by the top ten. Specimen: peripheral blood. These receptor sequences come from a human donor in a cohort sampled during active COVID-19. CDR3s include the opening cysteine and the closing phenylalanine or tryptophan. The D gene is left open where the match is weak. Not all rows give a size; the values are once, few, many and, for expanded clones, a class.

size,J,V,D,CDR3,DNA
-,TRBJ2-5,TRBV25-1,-,CASSLRGETQYF,TGTGCCAGCAGCCTAAGGGGGGAGACCCAGTACTTC
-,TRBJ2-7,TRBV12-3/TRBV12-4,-,CASSPGSEQYF,TGTGCCAGCAGTCCGGGGTCCGAGCAGTACTTC
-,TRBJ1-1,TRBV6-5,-,CASSYYGRNTEAFF,TGTGCCAGCAGTTACTATGGGAGGAACACTGAAGCTTTCTTT
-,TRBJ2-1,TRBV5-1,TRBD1,CASSGEGQGVNEQFF,TGCGCCAGCAGCGGGGAGGGACAGGGCGTCAATGAGCAGTTCTTC
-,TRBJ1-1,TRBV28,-,CASSPPIEGPVF,TGTGCCAGCAGTCCCCCCATCGAGGGTCCGGTTTTT
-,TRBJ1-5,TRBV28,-,CASSLEGSPQHF,TGTGCCAGCAGTTTAGAGGGTTCGCCCCAGCATTTT
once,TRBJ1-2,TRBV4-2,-,CASARANYGYTF,TGTGCCAGCGCGCGGGCTAACTATGGCTACACCTTC
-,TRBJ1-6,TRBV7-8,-,CASSLRMEVLALHF,TGTGCCAGCAGCCTACGTATGGAGGTTTTGGCCCTCCACTTT
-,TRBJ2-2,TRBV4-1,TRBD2,CASSQGTSGMNTGELFF,TGCGCCAGCAGCCAAGGGACTAGCGGGATGAACACCGGGGAGCTGTTTTTT
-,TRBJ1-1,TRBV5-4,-,CASSFTGNTEAFF,TGTGCCAGCAGTTTCACAGGGAACACTGAAGCTTTCTTT
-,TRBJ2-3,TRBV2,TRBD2,CASSETSASTDTQYF,TGTGCCAGCAGTGAAACTAGCGCCAGCACAGATACGCAGTATTTT
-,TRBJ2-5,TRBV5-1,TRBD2,CASSGSGSQETQYF,TGCGCCAGCAGCGGGAGCGGGAGCCAAGAGACCCAGTACTTC
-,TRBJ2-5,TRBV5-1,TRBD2,CASSLTAGGGETQYF,TGCGCCAGCAGCCTAACAGCGGGAGGAGGAGAGACCCAGTACTTC
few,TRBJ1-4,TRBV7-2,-,CASSLGSGYEKLFF,TGTGCCAGCAGCTTAGGGTCGGGGTATGAAAAACTGTTTTTT
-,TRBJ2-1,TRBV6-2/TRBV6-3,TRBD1,CASSYDEDRGNNEQFF,TGTGCCAGCAGTTACGATGAGGACAGGGGCAACAATGAGCAGTTCTTC
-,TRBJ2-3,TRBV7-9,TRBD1,CASSLTGGGTDTQYF,TGTGCCAGCAGCTTAACAGGGGGCGGAACAGATACGCAGTATTTT
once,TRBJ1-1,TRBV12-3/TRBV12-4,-,CASRLENTEAFF,TGTGCCAGCAGACTAGAGAACACTGAAGCTTTCTTT
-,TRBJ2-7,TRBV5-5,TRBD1,CASSFTGDSYEQYF,TGTGCCAGCAGCTTTACAGGGGATTCCTACGAGCAGTACTTC
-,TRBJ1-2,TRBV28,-,CASSLVRSNYGYTF,TGTGCCAGCAGTTTAGTTCGGTCTAACTATGGCTACACCTTC
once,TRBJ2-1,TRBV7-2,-,CASSFPGFYEQFF,TGTGCCAGCAGCTTCCCAGGGTTTTATGAGCAGTTCTTC
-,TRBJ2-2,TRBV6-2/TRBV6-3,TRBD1,CASSYLDRTTGELFF,TGTGCCAGCAGTTACCTGGACAGGACCACCGGGGAGCTGTTTTTT
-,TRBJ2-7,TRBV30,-,CAWSVTAFYEQYF,TGTGCCTGGAGCGTTACAGCTTTCTACGAGCAGTACTTC
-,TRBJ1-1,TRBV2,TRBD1,CASRQQGGGTEAFF,TGTGCCAGCAGACAACAGGGGGGCGGCACTGAAGCTTTCTTT
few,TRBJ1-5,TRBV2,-,CASSEAPAGWLHQPQHF,TGTGCCAGCAGTGAGGCCCCGGCAGGGTGGTTGCATCAGCCCCAGCATTTT
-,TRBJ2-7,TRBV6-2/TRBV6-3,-,CASSYGSGSGSGEQYF,TGTGCCAGCAGTTACGGGTCGGGATCAGGATCCGGCGAGCAGTACTTC
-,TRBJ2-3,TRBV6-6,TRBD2,CASGTSGGLTDTQYF,TGTGCCAGCGGGACTAGCGGGGGACTCACAGATACGCAGTATTTT
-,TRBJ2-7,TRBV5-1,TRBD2,CASSLGGGRAYEQYF,TGCGCCAGCAGCTTGGGAGGCGGGAGGGCCTACGAGCAGTACTTC
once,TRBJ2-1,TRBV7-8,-,CASSAEQGNEQFF,TGTGCCAGCAGCGCCGAACAGGGCAATGAGCAGTTCTTC
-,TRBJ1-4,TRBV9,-,CASSRGFNEKLFF,TGTGCCAGCTCGCGGGGGTTTAATGAAAAACTGTTTTTT
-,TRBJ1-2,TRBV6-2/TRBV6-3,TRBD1,CASSRTGEKGYTF,TGTGCCAGCAGCCGAACAGGGGAGAAAGGCTACACCTTC
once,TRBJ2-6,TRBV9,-,CASSVFTGPRSGANVLTF,TGTGCCAGCAGCGTATTTACAGGGCCCCGCTCTGGGGCCAACGTCCTGACTTTC
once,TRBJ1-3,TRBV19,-,CASSTRVSLSGNTIYF,TGTGCCAGTAGTACCAGGGTGTCCCTCTCTGGAAACACCATATATTTT
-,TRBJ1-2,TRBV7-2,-,CASSLLRGAEGYTF,TGTGCCAGCAGCTTATTACGGGGGGCGGAAGGCTACACCTTC
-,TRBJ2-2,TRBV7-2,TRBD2,CASNQGLAGVGELFF,TGTGCCAGCAACCAGGGACTAGCGGGAGTCGGGGAGCTGTTTTTT
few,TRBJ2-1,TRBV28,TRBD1,CASSPWTGGQDEQFF,TGTGCCAGCAGTCCCTGGACAGGGGGCCAGGATGAGCAGTTCTTC
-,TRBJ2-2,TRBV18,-,CASSQSSRDTGELFF,TGTGCCAGCTCACAATCGTCCAGGGACACCGGGGAGCTGTTTTTT
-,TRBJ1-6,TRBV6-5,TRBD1,CASSSGQGNSPLHF,TGTGCCAGCAGTTCGGGACAGGGGAATTCACCCCTCCACTTT
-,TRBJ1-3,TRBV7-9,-,CASSQSSGNTIYF,TGTGCCAGCAGCCAGTCCTCTGGAAACACCATATATTTT
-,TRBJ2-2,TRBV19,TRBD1,CASSIGTQGALRTGELFF,TGTGCCAGTAGTATAGGCACACAGGGGGCGCTGCGGACCGGGGAGCTGTTTTTT
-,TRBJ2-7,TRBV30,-,CAWSVRGTRSYEQYF,TGTGCCTGGAGCGTTAGGGGGACGCGCTCCTACGAGCAGTACTTC
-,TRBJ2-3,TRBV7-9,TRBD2,CASSLALSGTTDTQYF,TGTGCCAGCAGCTTAGCTCTTAGCGGGACCACAGATACGCAGTATTTT
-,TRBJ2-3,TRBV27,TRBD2,CASSLGPGLATDTQYF,TGTGCCAGCAGTCTTGGACCGGGACTAGCGACAGATACGCAGTATTTT